This T cell receptor beta chain was retrieved from a study of shared clonotypes between healthy human individuals. About the research overall: CD4 naive cells filled three plates per donor, CD4 memory three, CD8 naive two and CD8 memory one.

CDR1 is SQVTM and CDR2 is ANQGSEA in the germline V gene. The CDR3 covers 13 residues. V was pared by 4 bases and J by 0 bases, with 2 bases of the junction left unmatched. Deep-level running was used for the assay. Sorted-subset replicate PCR reactions contained approximately 190 ng DNA, corresponding to roughly 29,000 T cell genomes. Source study methods: Without quality scores, immunoSEQ junctional reads could not be filtered like full-length reads. This table comes from immunoSEQ multiplex PCR, and its TCRdb copy is limited to in-frame clones, with some not included. That table furnishes V, J and clone size, whereas the DNA furnished D and trimming. The sample holds approximately 2,300,000 clones, 92% seen once.

V gene TRBV29-1 combines with J gene TRBJ2-5, with 7 bases aligning to TRBD1. The TCR originated in a man aged 18 to 30 in good health. Some clones in this sample may be carry-over from other donors' samples. Sequenced material: naive CD4+ T cells from PBMCs. Subset denoted: CD45RA+ positively selected. The CDR3 DNA is TGCAGCGTTGTTGACAGGGACCAAGAGACCCAGTACTTC. Translated, it gives CSVVDRDQETQYF. Full variable domain (outside the CDR3, taken from reference TRBV29-1 and TRBJ2-5): SAVISQKPSRDICQRGTSLTIQCQVDSQVTMMFWYRQQPGQSLTLIATANQGSEATYESGFVIDKFPISRPNLTFSTLTVSNMSPEDSSIYLCSVVDRDQETQYFGPGTRLLVL.